Each of the 26 T cell receptor beta chains below was sequenced from the same sample in a study of T cell responses to AZD1222 COVID-19 vaccine listed by TCRdb under 2021. The sample's time point label, decoded: about 28 days (+/-7) after the second vaccine dose. Library prep was done by the immunoSEQ multiplex PCR assay. Held by TCRdb, this immuneACCESS table contains in-frame sequences only and omits some clones. Under half of the omission traces to an unresolved V gene where checked; the cause of the rest is unknown. Recorded for this sample are some 160,000 clones; just over 90% of them occurred a single time. In total, the top ten clones hold about 1.8% of the sample. The sample in question was peripheral blood, obtained 28 days after the second AZD1222 dose. The receptors originated from an adult who received the AZD1222 COVID-19 vaccine.

The chain uses TRBV6-2 or TRBV6-3 and TRBJ1-5, with D possibly matching TRBD1 (6 bases). The CDR3 has 14 amino acids. Germline loops: CDR1 MNHEY, CDR2 SVGEGT. V lost 3 bases and J 4 bases, leaving 10 bases between the germline ends. CDR3 coding DNA: TGTGCCAGCAGTTATGGGGGCGTAAATCAGCCCCAGCATTTT. Translating it yields CASSYGGVNQPQHF.

The rearrangement joins TRBV5-4 to TRBJ2-3, with 13 positions matching TRBD2. Trimming took 3 bases from V and 6 from J; bases not matched to a gene: 4. From germline, CDR1 is SGHNT and CDR2 YYREEE (reference sequence). This CDR3 is 15 amino acids long. The CDR3 spells CASSSTSGGADTQYF. In DNA, the CDR3 is TGTGCCAGCAGCTCCACTAGCGGGGGGGCGGATACGCAGTATTTT.

The table lists this clone with a few counts. The rearrangement uses TRBV7-3 and TRBJ1-1; possibly TRBD1 for D (5 bases). The length of the CDR3 is 15 residues. Germline V gives CDR1 SGHTA, CDR2 FQGTGA. V was clipped by 0 bases and J by 5 bases, with 13 bases between them. DNA for the CDR3: TGTGCCAGCAGCTTAACTGGCAGGGAGGGAACTGAAGCTTTCTTT. Translation gives CASSLTGREGTEAFF.

This chain joins TRBV13 and TRBJ1-2; possible D gene TRBD1, 5 bases. From germline, CDR1 is PRHDT and CDR2 FYEKMQ (reference sequence). This CDR3 contains 14 residues. Trimming removed 5 bases at V and 4 bases at J, with 14 bases between. The CDR3 protein is CASSPRGVIYGYTF. The CDR3 DNA follows: TGTGCCAGCAGCCCGAGAGGGGTTATCTATGGCTACACCTTC.

Comments on this clone: This CDR3 fails to terminate in the conserved phenylalanine or tryptophan, so it likely reflects a read error. The limits of the CDR3 on the DNA are not certain, so only TCRdb's listed CDR3 is given. This rearrangement joins TRBV7-9 to TRBJ1-2. Germline CDR1 reads SEHNR; CDR2 reads FQNEAQ (reference sequence). The CDR3 sequence runs 11 residues, both termini included. The CDR3 spells CASSLLTFLRI.

This clone was counted a single time. This sequence joins TRBV10-2 and TRBJ1-1, with D possibly being TRBD1 (6 bases). The CDR3 contains 17 residues. V was pared by 0 bases and J by 6 bases, with 20 bases between. The germline V gene encodes CDR1 WSHSY and CDR2 SAAADI. The CDR3 loop is CASSESIGGFWSSEAFF. The CDR3 DNA sequence: TGCGCCAGCAGTGAGTCGATAGGGGGTTTCTGGAGTTCTGAAGCTTTCTTT.

DNA for the CDR3: TGTGCCAACCCGTTGAAGGCACAGGGCGCTTCCGAGCAGTACTTC. Translated: CANPLKAQGASEQYF. The chain uses TRBV27 and TRBJ2-7; possible D gene TRBD1, 6 bases. Trimming took off 10 bases at V and 6 bases at J, with 25 bases between the two ends. Looked up from germline, CDR1 is MNHEY and CDR2 is SMNVEV (reference sequence). The CDR3 length is 15 residues.

The chain carries TRBV5-1 and TRBJ2-2, with TRBD2 as a possible D gene (6 bases). This CDR3 is built from 18 residues. CDR1 SGHRS and CDR2 YFSETQ come from the germline V gene. V was clipped by 0 bases and J by 6 bases, with 21 bases between them. The CDR3 here is CASSLVPPRGFPAGELFF. Here the CDR3 DNA reads TGCGCCAGCAGCTTGGTCCCACCCCGGGGGTTCCCGGCCGGGGAGCTGTTTTTT.

The chain joins TRBV5-5 to TRBJ2-7, with 8 bases that match TRBD1. The germline CDR1 and CDR2 sequences are SGHKS and YYEKEE (reference sequence). The CDR3 is 14 residues long. J was trimmed by 6 bases and V by 1 base; bases with no gene match: 6. The CDR3 spells CASSLLDRGSEQYF. CDR3 DNA: TGTGCCAGCAGCTTGCTTGACAGGGGCAGCGAGCAGTACTTC.

This clone was detected only once. The chain combines TRBV6-2 or TRBV6-3 with TRBJ2-7; 8 nucleotides align to TRBD1. The CDR3 length is 15 residues. The germline V gene encodes CDR1 MNHEY and CDR2 SVGEGT. V lost 6 bases to trimming and J lost 4 bases; unmatched junction nucleotides: 11. The DNA for the CDR3 is TGTGCCAGCAGCTATCAAGCCGGACAGGGATACGAGCAGTACTTC. Its translation: CASSYQAGQGYEQYF.

V is TRBV2 and J is TRBJ1-2, with D perhaps TRBD1 (6 bases). Looked up from germline, CDR1 is SNHLY and CDR2 is FYNNEI. The CDR3 is made up of 13 amino acids. Trimming removed 10 bases from V and 8 bases from J, with 20 bases in between. CDR3 residues: CATRWQGLRGYTF. CDR3 sequence (DNA): TGTGCCACGCGCTGGCAGGGGCTTCGAGGCTACACCTTC.

This clone was counted a single time. This sequence joins TRBV29-1 and TRBJ2-1, with D possibly called TRBD1 or TRBD2 (5 bases each). Germline CDR1 and CDR2: SQVTM and ANQGSEA. The V gene lost 4 bases and the J gene lost 5 bases, with 9 bases spanning the gap. This CDR3 spans 12 amino acids. CDR3 nucleotide sequence: TGCAGCGTTGTGCCGGGACACAATGAGCAGTTCTTC. Its protein is CSVVPGHNEQFF.

V is TRBV10-3 and J is TRBJ1-3; D not resolved. The germline CDR1 and CDR2 sequences are ENHRY and SYGVKD. Trimming took off 6 bases at V and 0 bases at J, with 9 bases between the two ends. This CDR3 is 14 amino acids long. For the CDR3, the DNA is TGTGCCATCAGCCCGGTGGTCTCTGGAAACACCATATATTTT. It codes for CAISPVVSGNTIYF.

The V call is TRBV5-1, the J call TRBJ1-1; D ambiguous. The ends were cut back, 0 bases at V and 1 base at J, with 7 bases in the middle. This CDR3 spans 14 amino acids. Germline CDR1 and CDR2: SGHRS and YFSETQ. In nucleotides, the CDR3 is TGCGCCAGCAGCTTGGCCGGGGAGAACACTGAAGCTTTCTTT. It specifies CASSLAGENTEAFF.

This chain connects TRBV29-1 to TRBJ2-7, with D uncertain. The V end lost 7 bases, the J end lost 2 bases, and 18 bases lay between the germline ends. CDR1 is SQVTM, CDR2 ANQGSEA, per germline. CDR3 length equals 14 residues. The DNA of the CDR3 is TGCAGCGCCCAATCGTGGGGAAGCACCTACGAGCAGTACTTC. Residues: CSAQSWGSTYEQYF.

The chain carries TRBV5-1 and TRBJ1-1; 9 bases are a match to TRBD1. This CDR3 is built from 16 residues. Trimming took 4 bases from V and 1 from J; bases not matched to a gene: 8. CDR1 is SGHRS and CDR2 is YFSETQ in the germline V gene. The CDR3 DNA reads as TGCGCCAGCAGCCCCGGGACAGGGTGGGGGAACACTGAAGCTTTCTTT. Translated, it gives CASSPGTGWGNTEAFF.

V gene TRBV5-1 combines with J gene TRBJ1-1; D remains unclear. Trimming took off 0 bases at V and 5 bases at J, with 11 bases between the two ends. In germline, CDR1 is SGHRS, CDR2 YFSETQ. The CDR3 consists of 14 residues. This CDR3 reads CASSLEAGATEAFF. The CDR3 DNA reads TGCGCCAGCAGCTTGGAGGCAGGAGCTACTGAAGCTTTCTTT.

V usage is TRBV5-4 and J usage is TRBJ1-1, with 8 positions matching TRBD1. Unmatched junction bases numbered 7, after V lost 4 bases and J lost 5 bases. Germline loops: CDR1 SGHNT, CDR2 YYREEE (reference sequence). The CDR3 runs to 14 residues. CDR3 DNA sequence: TGTGCCAGCAGCACGGACAGGGAAGGAACTGAAGCTTTCTTT. Its translation is CASSTDREGTEAFF.

This clone was seen a handful of times. The same CDR3 arises from other DNA sequences in this sample as well. The chain uses TRBV5-1 and TRBJ2-1; D unclear. Trimming cost V 2 bases and J 0 bases, with 6 bases left between them. Germline-derived CDR1 and CDR2 are SGHRS and YFSETQ. The CDR3 is made up of 14 amino acids. The CDR3 sequence: CASSFGNSYNEQFF. DNA of the CDR3: TGCGCCAGCAGCTTCGGTAACTCCTACAATGAGCAGTTCTTC.

This clone was found once. V usage is TRBV7-9 and J usage is TRBJ2-3; 8 bases map to TRBD2. The CDR3 totals 16 residues. The V gene end was trimmed by 5 bases and the J gene end by 2 bases; junction bases not matched to a gene: 9. Germline assignment: CDR1 SEHNR and CDR2 FQNEAQ (reference sequence). Here the CDR3 reads CASSLIRGGFTDTQYF. The CDR3 DNA sequence: TGTGCCAGCAGCCTTATCCGGGGGGGGTTCACAGATACGCAGTATTTT.

This rearrangement joins TRBV7-9 to TRBJ2-1, with D perhaps TRBD1 or TRBD2 (6 bases each). CDR3 length: 13 residues. Germline CDR1 SEHNR, CDR2 FQNEAQ (reference sequence). V was trimmed by 6 bases and J by 10 bases, leaving 16 bases between them. The CDR3 is CASRRGVESEQFF. CDR3 in DNA: TGTGCCAGCAGGAGGGGGGTGGAATCGGAGCAGTTCTTC.

The J gene is TRBJ2-1, the V gene TRBV19; perhaps TRBD2 as D (6 bases). Germline CDR1 reads LNHDA; CDR2 reads SQIVND (reference sequence). Trimming pared 8 bases from V and 7 bases from J, leaving 24 bases between. The CDR3 loop spans 16 amino acids. The CDR3 reads CASQELAEQRWNEQFF. CDR3 nucleotide sequence: TGTGCCAGTCAAGAATTAGCGGAACAGAGGTGGAATGAGCAGTTCTTC.

This rearrangement joins TRBV5-8 to TRBJ1-1; D gene unclear. CDR3 length: 15 residues. V was trimmed by 1 base and J by 5 bases, leaving 15 bases between them. CDR1 is SGHTS, CDR2 YDEGEE, per germline. CDR3 amino acids: CASSLSYLLGTEAFF. CDR3 coding DNA: TGTGCCAGCAGCTTGAGTTACCTTTTGGGGACTGAAGCTTTCTTT. Variable domain in full (rest from reference TRBV5-8 and TRBJ1-1): EAGVTQSPTHLIKTRGQQATLRCSPISGHTSVYWYQQALGLGLQFLLWYDEGEERNRGNFPPRFSGRQFPNYSSELNVNALELEDSALYLCASSLSYLLGTEAFFGQGTRLTVV.

The V and J genes are TRBV6-5 and TRBJ2-5; D remains ambiguous. CDR1 is MNHEY, CDR2 SVGAGI, per germline. This CDR3 spans 13 amino acids. V lost 2 bases, J lost 1 base, and 5 bases lay in between. The CDR3 spells CASSYETQETQYF. In DNA, the CDR3 is TGTGCCAGCAGTTACGAAACCCAAGAGACCCAGTACTTC.

The chain combines TRBV7-6 with TRBJ2-3; D might be TRBD1 (6 bases). This CDR3 comprises 16 residues. The germline CDR1 and CDR2 sequences are SGHVS and FNYEAQ. The V and J ends lost 5 bases and 0 bases respectively, with 15 bases between them. The CDR3 region is CASSPRGTTSTDTQYF. As DNA, the CDR3 is TGTGCCAGCAGCCCGAGGGGGACAACGAGCACAGATACGCAGTATTTT.

The rearrangement uses TRBV6-5 and TRBJ1-2, with unresolved D. The CDR3 is 15 residues long. The V gene lost 0 bases and the J gene lost 7 bases, with 15 bases spanning the gap. Germline V gene data show CDR1 as MNHEY and CDR2 as SVGAGI. The CDR3 DNA is TGTGCCAGCAGTTACTCGCACAGTCTCCCGGGTGGCTACACCTTC. Translated: CASSYSHSLPGGYTF.